Following are 16 T cell receptor beta chains from one sample sequenced in a study of T cell responses to AZD1222 COVID-19 vaccine. Some clones are missing from TCRdb's copy, which holds only in-frame ones; the method was immunoSEQ multiplex PCR. The table records approximately 110,000 clones, 75% to 90% of them present only once. Sequenced material: peripheral blood, taken 28 days after the second AZD1222 dose. These receptors were collected from an adult who received the AZD1222 COVID-19 vaccine.

Written as DNA, the CDR3 is TGTGCCTGGAGTGTGGAGACAGGGATCCCCTACGAGCAGTACTTC. Its protein product is CAWSVETGIPYEQYF. This chain connects TRBV30 to TRBJ2-7; 7 bases are a match to TRBD1. Per the germline V gene, CDR1 is GTSNPN and CDR2 is SVGIG (reference sequence). V trimming: 0 bases; J trimming: 2 bases; junction bases outside the gene matches: 7. The CDR3 loop spans 15 amino acids.

The chain recombines TRBV27 with TRBJ1-2; D remains ambiguous. The CDR3 runs to 14 residues. CDR1 is MNHEY, CDR2 SMNVEV, per germline (reference sequence). Trimming stripped 6 bases from V and 1 base from J, with 12 bases between. This CDR3 is CASSLDRVNYGYTF. The CDR3 DNA follows: TGTGCCAGCAGCTTGGACCGGGTTAACTATGGCTACACCTTC.

This rearrangement joins TRBV11-2 to TRBJ1-1; TRBD1 matches 8 bases. This CDR3 spans 13 amino acids. V shed 4 bases and J 5 bases; nucleotides not matched to a gene: 3. CDR1 and CDR2 (germline): SGHAT, FQNNGV. This chain's CDR3 is CASSSDRETEAFF. CDR3 DNA sequence: TGTGCCAGCAGCTCGGACAGGGAGACTGAAGCTTTCTTT.

This chain connects TRBV30 to TRBJ1-1; no reliable D call. CDR1 and CDR2 (germline): GTSNPN, SVGIG (reference sequence). V was clipped by 1 base and J by 0 bases, with 3 bases between them. The CDR3 covers 12 residues. This CDR3 is CAWSAMNTEAFF. The CDR3, as DNA: TGTGCCTGGAGTGCCATGAACACTGAAGCTTTCTTT.

This chain joins TRBV6-6 and TRBJ1-3, with D maybe TRBD1 (5 bases). Germline CDR1 MNHNY, CDR2 SVGAGI (reference sequence). Trimming took 6 bases from V and 4 from J, leaving 13 bases between them. The CDR3 runs to 14 residues. The CDR3 loop reads CASSPGTEGNTIYF. The DNA of the CDR3 is TGTGCCAGCAGCCCCGGGACGGAAGGAAACACCATATATTTT.

The CDR3 is CASSRVGGEVKEQYF. The CDR3 nucleotides read TGTGCCAGCAGTCGAGTAGGCGGGGAGGTTAAAGAGCAGTACTTC. The V call is TRBV6-5, the J call TRBJ2-7; a possible D gene is TRBD2 (6 bases). Trimming removed 5 bases from V and 7 bases from J, with 21 bases in between. Germline V gene sequence: CDR1 MNHEY, CDR2 SVGAGI. The CDR3 loop spans 15 amino acids.

This chain connects TRBV2 to TRBJ2-2; TRBD2 might be the D (5 bases). V lost 3 bases and J 9 bases, leaving 8 bases between the germline ends. CDR3 size: 12 residues. Germline V gene data show CDR1 as SNHLY and CDR2 as FYNNEI. The CDR3 sequence is CASSERGRELFF. The CDR3 nucleotides are TGTGCCAGCAGTGAGAGAGGGAGGGAGCTGTTTTTT.

The CDR3, as DNA: TGTGCCAGCAGCTTGGACCCGGGTACCTACGAGCAGTACTTC. Amino acids: CASSLDPGTYEQYF. The rearrangement links TRBV5-4 to TRBJ2-7; D ambiguous. CDR1 is SGHNT and CDR2 is YYREEE in the germline V gene (reference sequence). V shed 0 bases and J shed 2 bases, with 9 bases lying between them. This CDR3 is built from 14 residues.

This sequence joins TRBV27 and TRBJ1-5, with TRBD1 identical over 9 bases. Germline CDR1 and CDR2: MNHEY and SMNVEV (reference sequence). The CDR3 totals 15 residues. Trimming at V came to 0 bases and at J to 5 bases, leaving 2 bases not matched to a gene. The CDR3 region is CASSLSTGGDQPQHF. CDR3 nucleotide sequence: TGTGCCAGCAGTTTATCGACAGGGGGTGATCAGCCCCAGCATTTT.

The chain is built from TRBV4-2 and TRBJ2-2; tentatively, D is TRBD2 (5 bases). The V end lost 1 base, the J end lost 6 bases, and 18 bases lay between the germline ends. This CDR3 has 17 amino acids. Germline V lookup: CDR1 LGHNA, CDR2 YNFKEQ. The CDR3 loop reads CASSQARGLLVPGELFF. In DNA, the CDR3 is TGTGCCAGCAGCCAAGCCAGAGGGCTACTAGTTCCCGGGGAGCTGTTTTTT.

This clone is a singleton in its sample. The gene calls are TRBV29-1 and TRBJ1-2; D is unresolved. The V end was cut by 6 bases, the J end by 5 bases, with 22 bases between. The V gene's germline CDR1 is SQVTM and CDR2 ANQGSEA. CDR3 size: 15 residues. This chain's CDR3 is CSVPGEAGNPYGYTF. The DNA of the CDR3 is TGCAGCGTCCCCGGGGAAGCCGGGAATCCTTATGGCTACACCTTC.

The rearrangement links TRBV15 to TRBJ2-5; TRBD1 might be the D (6 bases). Germline CDR1 is LNHNV and CDR2 is YYDKDF (reference sequence). Trimming removed 0 bases at V and 5 bases at J, with 10 bases between. The CDR3 sequence is 14 residues long. The DNA for the CDR3 is TGTGCCACCAGCAGAGATCTGGGGGCGGAGACCCAGTACTTC. Its protein is CATSRDLGAETQYF.

A word on this clone: The sample contains more than one DNA sequence encoding this CDR3. This chain links TRBV28 with TRBJ2-5; 8 bases line up with TRBD1. The V segment lost 2 bases and the J segment 1 base; nucleotides outside the gene matches: 24. The CDR3 extends over 22 amino acids. Per the germline V gene, CDR1 is MDHEN and CDR2 is SYDVKM. CDR3 in amino acids: CASSLNRGPWSGGHQFQETQYF. The CDR3 DNA reads as TGTGCCAGCAGTTTAAATCGGGGGCCGTGGTCAGGGGGCCACCAATTCCAAGAGACCCAGTACTTC.

The CDR3 spells CASSPAGTTYNEQFF. The CDR3 bases are TGTGCCAGCTCACCGGCGGGGACCACCTACAATGAGCAGTTCTTC. The V call is TRBV18, the J call TRBJ2-1; weak D call: TRBD2 (6 bases). V was clipped by 3 bases and J by 2 bases, with 11 bases between them. Germline CDR1 and CDR2: KGHSH and LQKENI. The CDR3 extends over 15 amino acids.

This chain connects TRBV27 to TRBJ2-7; 9 bases are a match to TRBD1. V gave up 7 bases and J gave up 2 bases; unmatched junction bases: 9. Germline V gene sequence: CDR1 MNHEY, CDR2 SMNVEV (reference sequence). The CDR3 totals 15 residues. In DNA form, the CDR3 reads TGTGCCAGCAAGGGGGGACAGGGCGCAACCTACGAGCAGTACTTC. Translated: CASKGGQGATYEQYF.

The chain joins TRBV6-1 to TRBJ1-5; D is possibly TRBD1 (5 bases). The CDR3 has 15 amino acids. The germline CDR1 and CDR2 sequences are MNHNS and SASEGT. V lost 1 base to trimming and J lost 6 bases, with 13 bases between them. CDR3 sequence reads: CASSEGVGTVQPQHF. The CDR3 nucleotides read TGTGCCAGCAGTGAAGGGGTGGGGACTGTTCAGCCCCAGCATTTT.